Sequencing of this TCR beta chain was carried out in a study of T cell responses to AZD1222 COVID-19 vaccine. TCRdb's table, derived via immunoSEQ multiplex PCR, lists solely in-frame clones and lacks some. The repertoire holds 68,000 or so clones, with around nine tenths as singletons. Germline lookup yields CDR1 LGHDT and CDR2 YNNKEL (reference sequence). CDR3 length: 15 amino acids. V lost 1 base and J lost 5; bases outside the gene matches: 6. This chain connects TRBV3-1 (or the pseudogene TRBV3-2) to TRBJ1-1; 8 nucleotides line up with TRBD1. Sequences were derived from peripheral blood, sampled on day 0 of AZD1222 vaccination. This TCR was sampled from an adult in good health. CDR3 residues: CASSQGGQGITEAFF. Here the CDR3 DNA reads TGTGCCAGCAGCCAAGGCGGACAGGGCATTACTGAAGCTTTCTTT.